These 8 T cell receptor beta chains originate from one sample sequenced in a study of blood T cell repertoires in COVID-19. The method was immunoSEQ multiplex PCR; TCRdb's version includes in-frame clones alone and lacks a portion of them. The sample includes approximately 310,000 clones, about nine tenths seen only once; the top ten take 1%. The sequencing input was peripheral blood. The receptor source for this set is a man aged 45-65 years with active or convalescent COVID-19.

J is TRBJ1-5 and V is TRBV5-1; possible D gene TRBD1, 6 bases. V gave up 4 bases and J gave up 0 bases, with 14 bases separating them. Germline assignment: CDR1 SGHRS and CDR2 YFSETQ. The CDR3 totals 16 residues. The CDR3 spells CASSPGGADSNQPQHF. In DNA, the CDR3 is TGCGCCAGCAGCCCGGGGGGCGCAGATAGCAATCAGCCCCAGCATTTT.

This clone was seen only a few times. Additional DNA sequences in this sample encode the identical CDR3. This chain links TRBV5-1 with TRBJ1-1; D unresolved. Germline CDR1 is SGHRS and CDR2 is YFSETQ. With 0 bases removed from V and 3 bases from J, the gap between germline ends came to 6 bases. This CDR3 has 13 residues. CDR3 nucleotides: TGCGCCAGCAGCTTGGACAGAGACACTGAAGCTTTCTTT. The encoded protein is CASSLDRDTEAFF.

The table lists this clone with a count of one. V and J are TRBV6-6 and TRBJ1-1; D ambiguous. CDR1 is MNHNY and CDR2 is SVGAGI in the germline V gene (reference sequence). This CDR3 region has 15 residues. Trimming removed 0 bases at V and 3 bases at J, with 11 bases between. The CDR3 sequence is CASSYSPGGYTEAFF. CDR3 nucleotide sequence: TGTGCCAGCAGTTACTCTCCAGGTGGGTACACTGAAGCTTTCTTT.

The J gene is TRBJ1-5, the V gene TRBV7-9; tentative D call: TRBD1 (5 bases). The ends were cut back, 5 bases at V and 1 base at J, with 12 bases in the middle. Germline-derived CDR1 and CDR2 are SEHNR and FQNEAQ (reference sequence). The CDR3 runs to 15 residues. For the CDR3, the DNA is TGTGCCAGCAGCCCCCAGGGTGGGAGCAATCAGCCCCAGCATTTT. It yields the protein CASSPQGGSNQPQHF.

This chain connects TRBV4-1 to TRBJ2-3; D possibly corresponds to TRBD1 (6 bases). Per the germline V gene, CDR1 is MGHRA and CDR2 is YSYEKL. V dropped 3 bases and J dropped 4 bases, with 14 bases sitting between them. The CDR3 extends over 15 amino acids. Here the CDR3 DNA reads TGCGCCAGCAGCCACGCTGGACAGCAGCCAGATACGCAGTATTTT. This sequence encodes CASSHAGQQPDTQYF.

V usage is TRBV4-3 and J usage is TRBJ1-2; 8 nucleotides match TRBD1. CDR3 length: 14 amino acids. Germline V gene lookup returns CDR1 LGHNA and CDR2 YSLEER. V shed 3 bases, J shed 3 bases, and the junction held 3 bases outside the gene matches. As DNA, the CDR3 is TGCGCCAGCAGCCAGGGACAGGATGACTATGGCTACACCTTC. This gives the protein CASSQGQDDYGYTF.

This rearrangement joins TRBV27 to TRBJ2-1, with TRBD2 matching 8 bases. CDR3 size: 15 residues. Germline-derived CDR1 and CDR2 are MNHEY and SMNVEV (reference sequence). The V and J ends lost 4 bases and 2 bases, in that order; junction bases with no gene match: 4. The CDR3 spells CASSSSGGPYNEQFF. The CDR3 nucleotides read TGTGCCAGCAGTTCCTCGGGAGGGCCCTACAATGAGCAGTTCTTC.

The CDR3 region has the DNA TGCAGCGTTGAAGATCTTTGGAGTGGAGCATACAATGAGCAGTTCTTC. Translated, it gives CSVEDLWSGAYNEQFF. The chain recombines TRBV29-1 with TRBJ2-1, with D unresolved. V shed 0 bases and J shed 4 bases, with 16 bases lying between them. CDR3 length: 16 amino acids. Germline CDR1 reads SQVTM; CDR2 reads ANQGSEA.